This paragraph reports one T cell receptor (beta chain). The antigen is undetermined. Methods used by the authors: With immunoSEQ giving junction-only sequences and no quality scores, filtering differed. Repertoires were generated with immunoSEQ multiplex PCR, while TCRdb's copy carries only in-frame clones and drops some. That table is the source of V, J and clone size, and D and trimming were worked out from the DNA. The profile shows 2 million to 2.5 million clones, roughly 93% of them singletons. The sample is drawn from a study of shared clonotypes between healthy human individuals. Study-wide points: On the whole, naive subsets had larger estimated richness than memory subsets had. When compared with the clonotypes that were shared by all four sorted-subset donors, the non-shared clonotypes turned out to have lower generation probabilities. A limitation of the genetic and exposure-history diversity represented arose from few donors.

CDR1 and CDR2 from the germline V gene are MDHEN and SYDVKM. The CDR3 runs 14 residues. V gave up 6 bases and J gave up 2 bases, with 13 bases separating them. The source of this sequence is a man aged 18 to 30 in good health. Some clones in this sample may be carry-over from other donors' samples. The chain combines TRBV28 with TRBJ1-2; D gene ambiguous. Input material: naive CD4+ T cells from PBMCs. Subset of the sample: CD45RA+ positively selected. The CDR3: CASSTRATNYGYTF. The DNA for the CDR3 is TGTGCCAGCAGCACCAGAGCTACCAACTATGGCTACACCTTC.